Reported below is one T cell receptor beta chain. Germline values: CDR1 SGHTA, CDR2 FQGNSA. This CDR3 is 15 amino acids long. These data are taken from a study of monozygotic twins with inflammatory bowel disease. Each UMI, carrying a 6-nucleotide sample barcode, came from template switching. TCRdb reprocessed the 5' RACE reads and keeps a single row for each CDR3 protein, giving no DNA. This repertoire includes more than 350,000 distinct CDR3 sequences. V usage is TRBV7-2 and J usage is TRBJ1-5; the TCRdb call, TRBD1, lacks DNA for checking. This TCR came from a human donor with ulcerative colitis or Crohn's disease, or a healthy co-twin of an affected twin (not recorded which). Material: blood. CDR3 loop: CASSEVQGIGQPQHF.